The next 21 T cell receptor beta chains were all read from a single sample in a study of cytotoxic CD8 clonotypes in ibrutinib-treated CLL. Repertoires were generated with immunoSEQ multiplex PCR, while TCRdb's copy carries only in-frame clones and drops some. The data contain about 130,000 clones, roughly 85% of them seen just once; the ten biggest clones take up around 2.1%. The input for sequencing was PBMCs, taken after 24 months of ibrutinib treatment. These receptors all come from a human donor with chronic lymphocytic leukemia.

V usage is TRBV11-2 and J usage is TRBJ2-2, with 8 nucleotides matching TRBD1. The CDR3 totals 17 residues. The V segment lost 5 bases and the J segment 6 bases; nucleotides outside the gene matches: 14. In germline, CDR1 is SGHAT, CDR2 FQNNGV. CDR3 bases: TGTGCCAGCAGCGGCTCCAGGGGGCGAAGGGTTGCCGGGGAGCTGTTTTTT. It encodes CASSGSRGRRVAGELFF.

The chain is built from TRBV21-1 and TRBJ2-7; no check of the table's D call, TRBD2, against the DNA was made. TRBV21-1 has pseudogene status. The CDR3 sequence is 13 residues long. CDR3 amino acids: CASSNKENYEQYF. CDR3 DNA sequence: TGTGCCAGCAGCAACAAAGAGAACTACGAGCAGTACTTC.

This clone was found once. This chain connects TRBV5-1 to TRBJ1-2; D may be TRBD1 (6 bases). Deletions cut 1 base from V and 7 bases from J, with 14 bases between. Per the germline V gene, CDR1 is SGHRS and CDR2 is YFSETQ. CDR3 length: 14 residues. CDR3: CASSLFPGEGGYTF. CDR3 nucleotides: TGCGCCAGCAGCTTGTTTCCAGGGGAAGGTGGCTACACCTTC.

This chain joins TRBV27 and TRBJ1-5, with TRBD1 matching 8 bases. J lost 6 bases, V lost 4 bases, and 11 bases had no gene match. The CDR3 sequence is 16 residues long. CDR1 MNHEY and CDR2 SMNVEV come from the germline V gene (reference sequence). CDR3 loop: CASSSRDRTGSQPQHF. CDR3 in DNA: TGTGCCAGCAGTTCCCGGGACAGGACAGGGAGTCAGCCCCAGCATTTT.

This chain uses TRBV19 with TRBJ2-5, with 7 bases lining up with TRBD1. J lost 5 bases, V lost 7 bases, and 13 bases had no gene match. Germline assignment: CDR1 LNHDA and CDR2 SQIVND (reference sequence). This CDR3 has 15 amino acids. CDR3 DNA: TGTGCCAGTACCTCTACAGGGGCGAGATCGGAGACCCAGTACTTC. Translating gives CASTSTGARSETQYF.

This clone was recorded a few times. The chain links TRBV15 to TRBJ1-5; TRBD1 is a possible D gene (5 bases). The V gene lost 5 bases and the J gene lost 2 bases, with 16 bases spanning the gap. Germline V lookup: CDR1 LNHNV, CDR2 YYDKDF (reference sequence). This CDR3 is built from 16 residues. CDR3 sequence: CATSVRGVWRNQPQHF. The CDR3 DNA sequence: TGTGCCACCAGCGTTAGGGGAGTCTGGCGCAATCAGCCCCAGCATTTT.

The J gene is TRBJ2-3, the V gene TRBV18, with 10 nucleotides matching TRBD1. The V segment lost 3 bases and the J segment 3 bases; nucleotides outside the gene matches: 9. The CDR3 covers 17 residues. The germline CDR1 and CDR2 sequences are KGHSH and LQKENI. The CDR3 sequence: CASSPYPGQGTTDTQYF. The CDR3 bases are TGTGCCAGCTCACCCTATCCGGGACAGGGGACGACAGATACGCAGTATTTT.

This chain links TRBV4-1 with TRBJ2-1; 9 bases are shared with TRBD1. CDR1 is MGHRA, CDR2 YSYEKL, per germline. The CDR3 is 16 amino acids. Losses at the gene ends were 4 bases for V and 7 bases for J; bases not matched to a gene: 11. CDR3 amino acids: CASSRVPGQGLNEQFF. In nucleotides, the CDR3 is TGCGCCAGCAGCCGCGTGCCGGGACAGGGTTTAAATGAGCAGTTCTTC.

The V gene is TRBV7-9, the J gene TRBJ1-1, with TRBD1 as a possible D gene (6 bases). The length of the CDR3 is 17 residues. Deletions cut 9 bases from V and 1 base from J, with 24 bases between. Looked up from germline, CDR1 is SEHNR and CDR2 is FQNEAQ (reference sequence). This chain's CDR3 is CARPPPTGNQKNTEAFF. The CDR3 coding sequence is TGTGCCAGACCCCCACCGACAGGAAACCAAAAGAACACTGAAGCTTTCTTT. Drawing the rest from reference TRBV7-9 and TRBJ1-1, the complete variable domain is DTGVSQNPRHKITKRGQNVTFRCDPISEHNRLYWYRQTLGQGPEFLTYFQNEAQLEKSRLLSDRFSAERPKGSFSTLEIQRTEQGDSAMYLCARPPPTGNQKNTEAFFGQGTRLTVV.

J is TRBJ1-5 and V is TRBV5-6; D possibly corresponds to TRBD1 (5 bases). This CDR3 has 15 amino acids. Germline V gene data show CDR1 as SGHDT and CDR2 as YYEEEE. V was cut by 0 bases and J by 7 bases, with 14 bases left in between. CDR3 in amino acids: CASSLGRAGMQPQHF. For the CDR3, the DNA is TGTGCCAGCAGCTTGGGGCGGGCAGGGATGCAGCCCCAGCATTTT.

This clone was counted a few times. The chain couples TRBV10-3 to TRBJ2-7; unclear D gene. CDR1 and CDR2 from the germline V gene are ENHRY and SYGVKD. The CDR3 is 15 residues long. The ends were cut back, 7 bases at V and 0 bases at J, with 16 bases in the middle. The CDR3 sequence: CAITVKPGTSYEQYF. The CDR3 DNA reads TGTGCCATCACAGTTAAACCCGGAACCTCCTACGAGCAGTACTTC.

This clone was seen more than once but under ten times. The chain links TRBV5-4 to TRBJ1-1; D is uncertain. Deletions cut 6 bases from V and 7 bases from J, with 16 bases between. Germline V gives CDR1 SGHNT, CDR2 YYREEE (reference sequence). This CDR3 comprises 13 residues. Here the CDR3 reads CASTSRERDEAFF. The CDR3 DNA sequence: TGTGCCAGCACCTCTAGGGAAAGGGATGAAGCTTTCTTT.

This clone has a count of ten or more. The chain couples TRBV27 to TRBJ2-3; 10 bases agree with TRBD2. The CDR3 extends over 15 amino acids. V shed 6 bases and J 6 bases; nucleotides not matched to a gene: 9. Germline values: CDR1 MNHEY, CDR2 SMNVEV (reference sequence). As DNA, the CDR3 is TGTGCCAGCAGACCTAGCGGGAGAAGGGCGGATACGCAGTATTTT. It specifies CASRPSGRRADTQYF.

The table lists this clone with a few counts. This chain connects TRBV10-3 to TRBJ2-3, with 7 bases fitting TRBD2. V lost 11 bases to trimming and J lost 4 bases; unmatched junction nucleotides: 9. Germline V gene data show CDR1 as ENHRY and CDR2 as SYGVKD. This CDR3 is 13 amino acids long. This CDR3 reads CAHAGVGADTQYF. The CDR3, as DNA: TGTGCCCATGCGGGAGTAGGGGCAGATACGCAGTATTTT.

This clone was counted only a few times. The V gene is TRBV10-2, the J gene TRBJ2-2; TRBD2 matches at 10 bases. Germline V gene sequence: CDR1 WSHSY, CDR2 SAAADI. The CDR3 is 16 residues long. Losses at the gene ends were 8 bases for V and 3 bases for J; bases not matched to a gene: 9. Here the CDR3 DNA reads TGCGCCAGCGGGGGGCGGCTAGCGGGAGACACCGGGGAGCTGTTTTTT. Its protein is CASGGRLAGDTGELFF.

This clone came up once. The chain recombines TRBV10-3 with TRBJ2-3; weak D call: TRBD2 (5 bases). Germline CDR1 and CDR2: ENHRY and SYGVKD. This CDR3 region has 14 residues. Trimming pared 6 bases from V and 2 bases from J, leaving 12 bases between. The CDR3 sequence is CAISQLEPTDTQYF. In DNA form, the CDR3 reads TGTGCCATCAGCCAACTAGAACCCACAGATACGCAGTATTTT.

This clone has just one count. The chain uses TRBV4-3 and TRBJ1-1, with D unresolved. Germline values: CDR1 LGHNA, CDR2 YSLEER. The CDR3 runs to 13 residues. Trimming removed 0 bases from V and 5 bases from J, with 7 bases in between. The DNA for the CDR3 is TGCGCCAGCAGCCAAGAATTACAGACTGAAGCTTTCTTT. This translates into CASSQELQTEAFF.

The J gene is TRBJ2-7, the V gene TRBV6-1; 7 nucleotides agree with TRBD2. Germline trimming cut 6 bases from V and 2 bases from J; bases unmatched to any gene: 10. CDR1 MNHNS and CDR2 SASEGT come from the germline V gene. This CDR3 has 15 amino acids. CDR3 nucleotide sequence: TGTGCCAGCAGGACTCTAGCGGCCTTGACCTACGAGCAGTACTTC. Its protein is CASRTLAALTYEQYF.

The chain uses TRBV10-1 and TRBJ2-7; D tentatively fits TRBD1 or TRBD2 (5 bases each). Per germline, CDR1 WNHNN and CDR2 SYGVQD (reference sequence). The CDR3 is made up of 16 amino acids. V lost 4 bases and J 6 bases, leaving 22 bases between the germline ends. The chain's CDR3 is CASSGASGPQNPEQYF. The CDR3 DNA is TGCGCCAGCAGTGGTGCCTCGGGACCACAAAACCCCGAGCAGTACTTC.

The chain is built from TRBV9 and TRBJ1-4, with TRBD1 as a possible D gene (5 bases). Germline V gene lookup returns CDR1 SGDLS and CDR2 YYNGEE. The length of the CDR3 is 15 residues. V dropped 4 bases and J dropped 0 bases, with 10 bases sitting between them. The CDR3 region has the DNA TGTGCCAGCAGCATGATGACAGCAACTAATGAAAAACTGTTTTTT. Amino acid sequence: CASSMMTATNEKLFF.

V and J are TRBV19 and TRBJ1-2, with 7 bases identical to TRBD1. V gave up 7 bases and J gave up 5 bases; unmatched junction bases: 4. The CDR3 is 12 amino acids. Looked up from germline, CDR1 is LNHDA and CDR2 is SQIVND (reference sequence). This chain's CDR3 is CASTRQGYGYTF. CDR3 in DNA: TGTGCCAGTACCCGACAGGGTTATGGCTACACCTTC.